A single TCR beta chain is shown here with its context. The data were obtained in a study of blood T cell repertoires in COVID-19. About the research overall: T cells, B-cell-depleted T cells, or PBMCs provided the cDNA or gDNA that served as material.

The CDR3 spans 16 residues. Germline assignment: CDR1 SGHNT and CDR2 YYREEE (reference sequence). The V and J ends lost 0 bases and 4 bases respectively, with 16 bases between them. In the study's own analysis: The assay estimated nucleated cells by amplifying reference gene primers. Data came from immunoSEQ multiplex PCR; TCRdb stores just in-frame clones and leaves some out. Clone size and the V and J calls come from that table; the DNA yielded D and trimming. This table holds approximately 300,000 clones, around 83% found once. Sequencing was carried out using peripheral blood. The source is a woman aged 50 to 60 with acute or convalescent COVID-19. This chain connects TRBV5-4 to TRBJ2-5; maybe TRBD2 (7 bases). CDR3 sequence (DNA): TGTGCCAGCAGCTTGGCCCAGGGGAGGGTGGGAGAGACCCAGTACTTC. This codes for CASSLAQGRVGETQYF. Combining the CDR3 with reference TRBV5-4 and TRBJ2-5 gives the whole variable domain ETGVTQSPTHLIKTRGQQVTLRCSSQSGHNTVSWYQQALGQGPQFIFQYYREEENGRGNFPPRFSGLQFPNYSSELNVNALELDDSALYLCASSLAQGRVGETQYFGPGTRLLVL.